This T cell receptor (beta chain) originates from a study of human T cells and chemical hapten exposure. This clonotype was counted between two and nine times. Trimming shortened V by 5 bases and J by 1 base, and 20 bases separated the two germline ends. In germline, CDR1 is MNHEY, CDR2 SVGEGT. CDR3 length: 17 amino acids. Time point given: patch test 2, 6 weeks after DPC sensitization. Treatment in this sample: therapeutic diphenylcyclopropenone sensitization with weekly scalp DPC. TCRdb called the RACE reads again in MiXCR, with one record for every CDR3 protein. This table has roughly 140,000 distinct CDR3 sequences, approximately 12% appearing once.

This TCR was sampled from a woman in her forties or fifties with alopecia areata. Some clones in this sample may be carry-over from other donors' samples. This sample comprised whole blood, obtained in connection with sensitization to the hapten diphenylcyclopropenone (DPC). The rearrangement uses TRBV6-2 or TRBV6-3 and TRBJ1-1, with D perhaps matching TRBD1 (6 bases). CDR3: CASSPRRQGFRNTEAFF. In nucleotides, the CDR3 is TGTGCCAGCAGTCCCCGTCGCCAGGGGTTCAGGAACACTGAAGCTTTCTTT.